The T cell receptor (beta chain) described here comes from a study of CD8 T cells in Susac syndrome. A quantity of about 0.5 to 1 ug RNA underwent reverse transcription using random hexamers. Amplification of the TCR beta CDR3 was carried out by immunoSEQ multiplex PCR, which spanned a total of 54 Vbeta and 13 Jbeta segments. TCRdb independently ran MiXCR on the immunoSEQ multiplex PCR reads; one entry per CDR3 protein. The data show about 180,000 distinct CDR3 sequences, around 95% seen once. The germline gives CDR1 MGHDK, CDR2 SYGVNS. Trimming at V came to 5 bases and at J to 9 bases, leaving 10 bases not matched to a gene. The CDR3 has 14 residues.

Sequencing input: CD8+ T cells from PBMCs. This TCR derives from a human donor with multiple sclerosis. This chain uses TRBV25-1 with TRBJ2-7; 10 nucleotides match TRBD1. CDR3 sequence: CASSTRQGAYGQYF. The DNA of the CDR3 is TGTGCCAGCAGTACGAGACAGGGGGCATATGGGCAGTACTTC.